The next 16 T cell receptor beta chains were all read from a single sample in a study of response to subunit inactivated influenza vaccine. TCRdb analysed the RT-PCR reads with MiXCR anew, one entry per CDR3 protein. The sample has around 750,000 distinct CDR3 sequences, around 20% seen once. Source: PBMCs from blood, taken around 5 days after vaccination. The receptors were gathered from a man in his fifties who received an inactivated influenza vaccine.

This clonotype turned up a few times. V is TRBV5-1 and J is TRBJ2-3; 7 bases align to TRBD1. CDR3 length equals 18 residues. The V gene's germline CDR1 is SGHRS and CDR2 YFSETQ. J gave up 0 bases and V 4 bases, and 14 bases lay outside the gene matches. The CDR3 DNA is TGCGCCAGCAGCCTCACCGGGACAGCTAGTCCTAGCACAGATACGCAGTATTTT. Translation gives CASSLTGTASPSTDTQYF. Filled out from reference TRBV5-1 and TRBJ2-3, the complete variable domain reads KAGVTQTPRYLIKTRGQQVTLSCSPISGHRSVSWYQQTPGQGLQFLFEYFSETQRNKGNFPGRFSGRQFSNSRSEMNVSTLELGDSALYLCASSLTGTASPSTDTQYFGPGTRLTVL.

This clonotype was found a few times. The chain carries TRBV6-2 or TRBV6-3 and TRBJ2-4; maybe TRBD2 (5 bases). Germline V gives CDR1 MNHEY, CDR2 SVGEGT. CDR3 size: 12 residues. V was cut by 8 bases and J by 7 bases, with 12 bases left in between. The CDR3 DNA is TGTGCCAGCGGGTCGGGAACGAACATTCAGTACTTC. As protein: CASGSGTNIQYF.

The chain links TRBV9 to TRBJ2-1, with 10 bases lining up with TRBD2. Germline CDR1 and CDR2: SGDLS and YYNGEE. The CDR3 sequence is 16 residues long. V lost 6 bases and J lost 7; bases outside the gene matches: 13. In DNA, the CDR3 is TGTGCCAGCACGGTTGGCCCCGGACTAGCGGTGAATGAGCAGTTCTTC. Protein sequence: CASTVGPGLAVNEQFF.

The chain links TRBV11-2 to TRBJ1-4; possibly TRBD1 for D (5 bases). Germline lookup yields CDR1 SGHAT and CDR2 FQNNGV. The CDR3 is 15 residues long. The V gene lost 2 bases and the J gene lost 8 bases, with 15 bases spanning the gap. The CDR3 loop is CASSLSNQGNEKLFF. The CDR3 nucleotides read TGTGCCAGCAGCTTAAGTAATCAGGGTAACGAAAAACTGTTTTTT.

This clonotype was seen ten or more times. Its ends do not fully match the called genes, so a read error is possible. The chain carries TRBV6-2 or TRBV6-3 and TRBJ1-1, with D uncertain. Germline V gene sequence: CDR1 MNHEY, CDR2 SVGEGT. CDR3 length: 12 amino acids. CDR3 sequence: CASSYSTGYDLF. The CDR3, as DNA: TGTGCCAGCAGTTACTCGACCGGTTATGATCTCTTT.

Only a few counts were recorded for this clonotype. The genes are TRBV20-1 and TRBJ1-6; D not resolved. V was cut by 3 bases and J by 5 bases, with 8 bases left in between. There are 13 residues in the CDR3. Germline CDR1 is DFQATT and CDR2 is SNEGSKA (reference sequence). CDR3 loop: CSARPANNSPLHF. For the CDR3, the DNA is TGCAGTGCTAGGCCCGCAAATAATTCACCCCTCCACTTT.

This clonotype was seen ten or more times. The chain's CDR3 is CAASRTGDRGYTF. The CDR3 DNA sequence: TGTGCCGCATCTCGGACCGGGGATCGGGGCTACACCTTC. The chain joins TRBV10-3 to TRBJ1-2; no clear D gene. CDR3 length: 13 residues. V was trimmed by 11 bases and J by 8 bases, leaving 21 bases between them. Germline values: CDR1 ENHRY, CDR2 SYGVKD.

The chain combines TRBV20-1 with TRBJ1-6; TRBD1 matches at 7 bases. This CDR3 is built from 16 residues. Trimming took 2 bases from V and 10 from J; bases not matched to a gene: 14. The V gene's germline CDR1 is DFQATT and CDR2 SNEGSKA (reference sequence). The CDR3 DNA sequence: TGCAGTGCTAGAAATCCTAGGGGGGCAGGGGGATCACCCCTCCACTTT. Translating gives CSARNPRGAGGSPLHF.

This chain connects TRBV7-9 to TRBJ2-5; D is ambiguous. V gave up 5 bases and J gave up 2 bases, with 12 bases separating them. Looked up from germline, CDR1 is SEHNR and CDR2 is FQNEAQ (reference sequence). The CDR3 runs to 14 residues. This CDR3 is CASSPDGGQETQYF. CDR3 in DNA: TGTGCCAGCAGCCCAGACGGCGGACAAGAGACCCAGTACTTC.

Here the CDR3 DNA reads TGTGCCACCAGCATACAGGGATATGAGCAGTTCTTC. It yields the protein CATSIQGYEQFF. The chain joins TRBV15 to TRBJ2-1; possibly TRBD1 for D (6 bases). The CDR3 spans 12 residues. The V gene lost 4 bases and the J gene lost 8 bases, with 9 bases spanning the gap. CDR1 LNHNV and CDR2 YYDKDF come from the germline V gene (reference sequence).

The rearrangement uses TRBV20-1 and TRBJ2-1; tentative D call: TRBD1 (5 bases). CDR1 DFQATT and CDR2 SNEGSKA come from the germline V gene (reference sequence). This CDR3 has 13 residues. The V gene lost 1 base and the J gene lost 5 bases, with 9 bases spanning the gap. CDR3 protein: CSARGQGNNEQFF. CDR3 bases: TGCAGTGCTAGAGGCCAGGGCAACAATGAGCAGTTCTTC.

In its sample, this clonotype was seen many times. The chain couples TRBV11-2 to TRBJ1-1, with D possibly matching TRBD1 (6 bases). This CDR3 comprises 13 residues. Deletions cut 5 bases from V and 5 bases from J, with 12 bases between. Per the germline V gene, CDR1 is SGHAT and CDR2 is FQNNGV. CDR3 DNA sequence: TGTGCCAGCAGCGTGGGGGGGGCGACTGAAGCTTTCTTT. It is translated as CASSVGGATEAFF. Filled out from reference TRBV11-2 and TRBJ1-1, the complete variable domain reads EAGVAQSPRYKIIEKRQSVAFWCNPISGHATLYWYQQILGQGPKLLIQFQNNGVVDDSQLPKDRFSAERLKGVDSTLKIQPAKLEDSAVYLCASSVGGATEAFFGQGTRLTVV.

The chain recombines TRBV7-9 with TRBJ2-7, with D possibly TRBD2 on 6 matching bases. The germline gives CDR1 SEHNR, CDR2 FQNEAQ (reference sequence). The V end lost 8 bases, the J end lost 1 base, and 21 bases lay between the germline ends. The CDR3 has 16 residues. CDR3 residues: CASEVPGLEGSYEQYF. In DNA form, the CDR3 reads TGTGCCAGCGAGGTACCGGGACTGGAGGGATCCTACGAGCAGTACTTC.

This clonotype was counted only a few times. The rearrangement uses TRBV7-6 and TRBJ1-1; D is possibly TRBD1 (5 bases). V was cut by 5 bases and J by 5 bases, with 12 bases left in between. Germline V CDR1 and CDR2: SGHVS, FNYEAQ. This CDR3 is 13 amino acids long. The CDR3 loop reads CASSPPGRTEAFF. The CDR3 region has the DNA TGTGCCAGCAGCCCACCAGGGAGAACTGAAGCTTTCTTT. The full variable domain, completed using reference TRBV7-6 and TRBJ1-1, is GAGVSQSPRYKVTKRGQDVALRCDPISGHVSLYWYRQALGQGPEFLTYFNYEAQQDKSGLPNDRFSAERPEGSISTLTIQRTEQRDSAMYRCASSPPGRTEAFFGQGTRLTVV.

The CDR3 DNA reads TGTGCCAGCCTGCCGGGGATCTCCTACGAGCAGTACTTC. Translated: CASLPGISYEQYF. The genes are TRBV2 and TRBJ2-7; perhaps TRBD2 as D (5 bases). The CDR3 totals 13 residues. CDR1 SNHLY and CDR2 FYNNEI come from the germline V gene. Trimming took off 8 bases at V and 0 bases at J, with 11 bases between the two ends. The full variable domain, rest sourced from reference TRBV2 and TRBJ2-7, is EPEVTQTPSHQVTQMGQEVILRCVPISNHLYFYWYRQILGQKVEFLVSFYNNEISEKSEIFDDQFSVERPDGSNFTLKIRSTKLEDSAMYFCASLPGISYEQYFGPGTRLTVT.

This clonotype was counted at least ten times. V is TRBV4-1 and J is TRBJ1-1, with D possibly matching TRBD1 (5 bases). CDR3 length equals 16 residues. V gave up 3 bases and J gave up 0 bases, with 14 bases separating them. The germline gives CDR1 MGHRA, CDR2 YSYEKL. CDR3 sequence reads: CASSHRRGELNTEAFF. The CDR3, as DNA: TGCGCCAGCAGCCACCGAAGGGGCGAGCTGAACACTGAAGCTTTCTTT.